This TCR beta chain derives from a study of blood T cell repertoires in COVID-19 (dated by TCRdb to 2020 to 2021). Notes on the research overall: The collaborator samples originated in the United States, Italy and Spain and spanned the acute and convalescent phases of COVID-19. The repertoires were made available in a free public database intended to serve as a resource for research on the immune response to SARS-CoV-2. Subjects who had been exposed to COVID-19, were actively infected with it, or had recovered from it provided the deeply sampled blood TCRbeta repertoires that made up the dataset. Samples came from the ongoing ImmuneRACE study (first 160 participants) plus 1,254 subjects from 6 global collaborators. The sample metadata nearly always contained a de-identified subject ID, COVID-19 status, age in years and sex. The prospective study material was composed of cDNA or gDNA derived from T cells, B-cell-depleted T cells, or PBMCs. Where available, HLA class I and class II types were obtained from metadata supplied by the sample provider rather than from assay-based typing. Broad study findings and their caveats: The amount of clinical and demographic metadata varied by source and participant and was provided uncurated.

Comment on this clone: It has no known antigen specificity. No base-level quality is on record; no much larger clone is a single base apart.

TCRbeta CDR3 regions were amplified from genomic DNA by means of the immunoSEQ Assay, a bias-controlled multiplex PCR. Per the authors' processing: Within the assay, amplification of reference gene primers was used to estimate how many nucleated cells each sample contained. Sequence reads were collapsed and filtered to measure the absolute abundance of every unique TCRbeta CDR3 rearrangement. For each sample, productive Simpson clonality was calculated by taking the square root of Simpson's diversity index across productive rearrangements. In its TCRdb copy, this immuneACCESS table keeps in-frame sequences only and misses some clones. Where compared with another copy, unresolved V genes explain less than half of these, and the others have no known cause. V, J and clone size were drawn from that table, and D and trimming were deduced from the DNA. The sample records about 38,000 clones, around 70% of which are singletons. Roughly a tenth of the sample belongs to the ten largest clones.

One collaborating source in Seattle enrolled patients during active infection and followed them longitudinally through the course of disease. Each collaborating institution followed its own protocols to collect whole blood in K2EDTA tubes. For TCRbeta analysis, collaborators shipped samples as frozen whole blood, isolated PBMCs, or DNA extracted from either of those sample types. The specimen sequenced was peripheral blood. This receptor was taken from a man aged 70-80 years with COVID-19, enrolled during active disease.

The nucleotides are TGTGCCAGCAGATATGGGACTAGCGGAGGAGATTGGGAGGACGAGCAGTACTTC. Its protein product is CASRYGTSGGDWEDEQYF. The receptor chain draws on TRBV28 and TRBJ2-7; 11 junctional bases match TRBD2. The CDR3 sequence holds 18 residues, the cysteine and phenylalanine included. The entry retains the CDR3 DNA only, 54 bases that are in frame from base 1. V is pruned by 6 bases and J by 5 bases, leaving 18 bases of the junction without a gene match. According to the germline V gene, CDR1 reads MDHEN and CDR2 reads SYDVKM.